This TCR beta chain was recorded in a study of T cell changes during pregnancy in multiple sclerosis. Generated by immunoSEQ multiplex PCR, the TCRdb table keeps only in-frame clones and is missing some. The sample lists roughly 110,000 clones; 85% to 95% were seen once. This CDR3 has 10 amino acids. V gave up 6 bases and J gave up 6 bases, with 6 bases separating them. From germline, CDR1 is DFQATT and CDR2 SNEGSKA (reference sequence). The J gene is TRBJ1-5, the V gene TRBV20-1; D might be TRBD1 (5 bases). The TCR was taken from a female donor in good health, enrolled as a control in a pregnancy study. Sequenced material: peripheral blood, taken in the third trimester of pregnancy. For the CDR3, the DNA is TGCAGTGCCCAGGGTCAGCCCCAGCATTTT. It is translated as CSAQGQPQHF.